One sample yielded the 14 T cell receptor beta chains listed below, sequenced in a study of T cells in Graves' hyperthyroidism and ophthalmopathy. The CDR3 regions of TCR beta were amplified from RNA transcripts. The primer set for the first-round RT-PCR of the TCR CDR3 was HTBI. Using its own MiXCR run on the multiplex PCR reads, TCRdb lists one record per CDR3 protein. The data contain fewer than 600,000 distinct CDR3 sequences, about an eighth of them singletons. The sample taken for sequencing was blood. The receptors were gathered from a woman aged 18-29 years with Graves' hyperthyroidism.

This clonotype was seen a few times. In nucleotides, the CDR3 is TGCAGCGTTCCCTACAGGAATGAGCAGTTCTTC. Protein product: CSVPYRNEQFF. This sequence joins TRBV29-1 and TRBJ2-1, with D perhaps matching TRBD1 (5 bases). With 5 bases removed from V and 7 bases from J, the gap between germline ends came to 9 bases. Germline CDR1 and CDR2: SQVTM and ANQGSEA. There are 11 residues in the CDR3.

This clonotype was found many times. This chain links TRBV12-3 or TRBV12-4 with TRBJ1-2, with D perhaps matching TRBD1 (6 bases). This CDR3 is built from 14 residues. Trimming shortened V by 2 bases and J by 3 bases, and 10 bases separated the two germline ends. CDR3 nucleotides: TGTGCCAGCAGTTTAAGACAGGTTTACTATGGCTACACCTTC. Its translation: CASSLRQVYYGYTF.

The chain is built from TRBV5-1 and TRBJ2-1, with 11 bases aligning to TRBD2. With 5 bases clipped from V and 4 bases from J, the junction kept 11 bases outside the gene matches. The CDR3 covers 17 residues. Germline CDR1 and CDR2: SGHRS and YFSETQ. CDR3 in DNA: TGCGCCAGCAGACCGACTAGCGGGACGAAAGGGTACAATGAGCAGTTCTTC. Translating gives CASRPTSGTKGYNEQFF.

This clonotype has just a few counts. The chain employs TRBV19 and TRBJ2-7; weak D call: TRBD1 (6 bases). V lost 4 bases to trimming and J lost 3 bases, with 16 bases between them. The CDR3 length is 15 residues. Germline CDR1 and CDR2: LNHDA and SQIVND (reference sequence). The CDR3 nucleotides read TGTGCCAGTAGTAACCCGGGACAATCCTACTACGAGCAGTACTTC. Encoded protein: CASSNPGQSYYEQYF.

This clonotype was detected ten times or more. V and J are TRBV7-8 and TRBJ1-5; 10 nucleotides match TRBD1. CDR1 and CDR2 from the germline V gene are SGHVS and FQNEAQ. V lost 5 bases, J lost 3 bases, and 7 bases stayed unmatched. This CDR3 is built from 16 residues. CDR3 DNA sequence: TGTGCCAGCAGCCTTCGACAGGGGGCGGACAATCAGCCCCAGCATTTT. It translates to CASSLRQGADNQPQHF.

This clonotype occurred many times. The CDR3 coding sequence is TGTGCCGCCGTCGAGAGCTCTGGAAACACCATATATTTT. Its translation: CAAVESSGNTIYF. The rearrangement uses TRBV10-3 and TRBJ1-3; D call uncertain. The CDR3 extends over 13 amino acids. Trimming cost V 11 bases and J 0 bases, with 11 bases left between them. Germline CDR1 and CDR2: ENHRY and SYGVKD.

This clonotype came up many times. The V gene is TRBV19, the J gene TRBJ1-6; 9 bases fit TRBD1. The CDR3 consists of 13 residues. The V and J ends lost 8 bases and 9 bases, in that order; junction bases with no gene match: 5. Germline CDR1 reads LNHDA; CDR2 reads SQIVND (reference sequence). CDR3 sequence (DNA): TGTGCCAGTTCGGACAGGGGAAGTTCACCCCTCCACTTT. Translated, it gives CASSDRGSSPLHF.

This clonotype was found many times. The V gene is TRBV13, the J gene TRBJ2-2, with TRBD1 matching over 9 bases. Germline CDR1 and CDR2: PRHDT and FYEKMQ (reference sequence). The length of the CDR3 is 15 residues. The J segment lost 5 bases and the V segment lost 7 bases, leaving 8 bases of the junction unmatched. For the CDR3, the DNA is TGTGCCAGCACCCCCCCGGGACAGGGAACCGGGGAGCTGTTTTTT. Translated: CASTPPGQGTGELFF.

This chain links TRBV20-1 with TRBJ2-7; D is undetermined. The CDR3 sequence is 13 residues long. Germline values: CDR1 DFQATT, CDR2 SNEGSKA (reference sequence). DNA for the CDR3: TGCAGTGCTAGAGCGGTCGCTTCCTACGGGCAGTACGTC. Its protein is CSARAVASYGQYV.

This clonotype showed up just a few times. This chain uses TRBV4-1 with TRBJ2-7, with 8 bases that match TRBD2. Trimming cost V 3 bases and J 3 bases; bases outside gene matches: 10. Germline V gene data show CDR1 as MGHRA and CDR2 as YSYEKL. This CDR3 spans 16 amino acids. CDR3 protein: CASSQGGTSGDYEQYV. CDR3 in DNA: TGCGCCAGCAGCCAGGGGGGTACTAGCGGAGACTACGAGCAGTACGTC.

This clonotype appeared many times. CDR3 in DNA: TGTGCCAGCAGTTACTCTGGAGGTCCGGACTACGAGCAGTACGTC. It is translated as CASSYSGGPDYEQYV. The genes are TRBV6-5 and TRBJ2-7, with D possibly being TRBD2 (5 bases). Looked up from germline, CDR1 is MNHEY and CDR2 is SVGAGI. The CDR3 has 15 residues. Trimming removed 0 bases at V and 3 bases at J, with 12 bases between.

The gene calls are TRBV30 and TRBJ1-5, with TRBD1 matching 9 bases. This CDR3 has 18 amino acids. V shed 1 base, J shed 3 bases, and the junction held 13 bases outside the gene matches. Looked up from germline, CDR1 is GTSNPN and CDR2 is SVGIG (reference sequence). The CDR3: CAWSGGTGWRSVNQPQHF. CDR3 nucleotide sequence: TGTGCCTGGAGTGGCGGGACAGGGTGGCGGTCGGTCAATCAGCCCCAGCATTTT.

Ten or more counts support this clonotype. The V and J genes are TRBV12-5 and TRBJ1-1, with D maybe TRBD1 (5 bases). Germline V gene lookup returns CDR1 LGHNT and CDR2 FRNRAP. The CDR3 is 16 amino acids. Trimming removed 0 bases at V and 4 bases at J, with 15 bases between. CDR3 residues: CASGLVGAGGVTEAFF. The CDR3 DNA sequence: TGTGCTAGTGGTTTGGTAGGGGCGGGAGGAGTCACTGAAGCTTTCTTT.

This clonotype was seen many times. The rearrangement joins TRBV18 to TRBJ2-7; 7 positions match TRBD2. The CDR3 contains 12 residues. Trimming removed 4 bases from V and 3 bases from J; junction bases left unmatched: 0. Germline V gene lookup returns CDR1 KGHSH and CDR2 LQKENI. CDR3 sequence: CASSRDYYEQYF. DNA for the CDR3: TGTGCCAGCTCACGGGACTACTACGAGCAGTACTTC.